This T cell receptor beta chain comes out of a study of CD8 T cells in Susac syndrome (dated 2019 in TCRdb). A note on the overall study: Among the Susac syndrome patients who were sequenced, clinically active disease was present in more than 5 and clinical remission was observed in fewer than 10. At the time of blood withdrawal, Susac syndrome patients were either therapy-naive, taking corticosteroids (with some also receiving IVIg), or on IVIg alone. The study used repertoire sequencing to test whether antigen drove CD8+ T cell activation and differentiation in Susac syndrome. The paper as a whole reports these results and caveats: The number of individuals in the TCR sequencing and HLA analysis was recognized as being relatively small. No clonal expansion was detected in the CD4+ T cell repertoire of Susac syndrome patients.

RNA was extracted with the RNeasy kit and about 0.5 to 1 ug was reverse transcribed using random hexamers. TCR beta CDR3 regions were amplified with the immunoSEQ multiplex PCR assay covering 54 Vbeta and 13 Jbeta segments. To correct PCR amplification bias, a synthetic template baseline was used for both primer optimization and computational correction. The published analysis was carried out like this. Only productive sequences were kept, with reads annotated to V, D and J genes according to IMGT and analyzed in immunoSEQ Analyzer. Clonality was calculated as one minus the Shannon entropy normalized by log2 of the number of productive unique sequences. Public and private clones were assessed among the 100 most prevalent clones of each patient and control. Clones were defined as Susac-specific if absent from the healthy and MS cohorts, from 1052 published viral clones and from other ImmuneACCESS disease sequences. TCRdb reanalyzed the raw reads on its own, using fastp at Q25 for trimming and MiXCR for clone calling, and kept in-frame beta chains. Merged by CDR3 protein, the rows form single entries marked with the most common genes and DNA. The V and J calls reflect TCRdb's pipeline rather than the authors' work. The table for this sample lists over 150,000 distinct CDR3 sequences; 85% to 95% of them were counted only once. The top ten clones comprise approximately 0.099% of the sample.

This clonotype was seen once. Its antigen target is currently unknown. Per-base qualities were not stored, and no clone one base away is much larger. A single read offers scant evidence. Based on the germline V gene (reference sequence), the CDR1 and CDR2 sequences are DFQATT and SNEGSKA. V is pared back by 7 bases and J by 0 bases, with 16 bases lying between the germline termini. The CDR3 holds 15 amino acids from the cysteine to the phenylalanine. Of the read, only the CDR3 DNA is kept; its 45 bases are in frame from base 1. Peripheral blood CD8+ and CD4+ T cells from healthy donors, Susac syndrome patients and multiple sclerosis patients were profiled using high-throughput TCR beta sequencing. Susac syndrome patients met recently defined diagnostic criteria for definite or probable disease. Bulk CD8+ and CD4+ T cells were purified magnetically by negative isolation, whereas CD8+ TEMRA cells were enriched by FACS. Blood was drawn into EDTA tubes, processed within 24 hours, and PBMCs were isolated by density gradient centrifugation. PBMCs intended for TCR sequencing were cryopreserved in liquid nitrogen and were subsequently thawed in a 37 degrees C water bath. The sorted or isolated CD4+, CD8+ and CD8+ TEMRA cells had a purity of 90% or higher.

The V and J genes are TRBV20-1 and TRBJ1-5; the D gene remains uncertain. The receptor was derived from a human donor with Susac syndrome. Sequencing used CD4+ T cells from PBMCs. The CDR3 reads as follows: CSVINRYDSNQPQHF. Here is the DNA: TGCAGTGTTATAAACCGGTACGATAGCAATCAGCCCCAGCATTTT.